These 20 T cell receptor beta chains originate from one sample sequenced in a study of blood T cell repertoires in COVID-19. Sequencing used immunoSEQ multiplex PCR; TCRdb keeps in-frame clones, though not all of them. The data show about 160,000 clones, more than 75% seen once. Specimen: peripheral blood. Receptors were obtained from a man aged 18 to 29 with acute or convalescent COVID-19.

This clone was detected once. V usage is TRBV30 and J usage is TRBJ2-7; the match to TRBD2 covers 7 bases. The ends lost 1 base at V and 2 bases at J; junction bases unmatched: 14. This CDR3 is built from 17 residues. Germline CDR1 reads GTSNPN; CDR2 reads SVGIG (reference sequence). This CDR3 reads CAWSALLTSVKAYEQYF. The CDR3, as DNA: TGTGCCTGGAGTGCTCTCCTCACTAGCGTAAAGGCCTACGAGCAGTACTTC.

The rearrangement uses TRBV5-4 and TRBJ1-4, with TRBD1 identical over 8 bases. CDR1 is SGHNT, CDR2 YYREEE, per germline (reference sequence). The V gene end was trimmed by 4 bases and the J gene end by 8 bases; junction bases not matched to a gene: 16. The CDR3 has 17 residues. The CDR3 coding sequence is TGTGCCAGCAGCCCGGAGGGGTTGCAGGGGGCGGGAGAAAAACTGTTTTTT. Translating gives CASSPEGLQGAGEKLFF.

This rearrangement joins TRBV24-1 to TRBJ2-1, with 8 nucleotides matching TRBD2. Germline assignment: CDR1 KGHDR and CDR2 SFDVKD. V lost 1 base, J lost 5 bases, and 6 bases stayed unmatched. CDR3 length: 16 residues. CDR3 coding DNA: TGTGCCACCAGTGATTTCATTACTAGCGGAAACAATGAGCAGTTCTTC. This translates into CATSDFITSGNNEQFF.

V gene TRBV5-6 combines with J gene TRBJ1-1; D gene uncertain. Trimming left V 4 bases short and J 0 bases short, with 7 bases between. The CDR3 contains 13 residues. Germline V gene data show CDR1 as SGHDT and CDR2 as YYEEEE. CDR3 coding DNA: TGTGCCAGCAGCCTGGTATTGAACACTGAAGCTTTCTTT. As protein: CASSLVLNTEAFF.

This chain connects TRBV6-5 to TRBJ1-5, with 8 bases matching TRBD1. This CDR3 has 14 amino acids. The V gene's germline CDR1 is MNHEY and CDR2 SVGAGI. V gave up 3 bases and J gave up 7 bases; unmatched junction bases: 5. DNA for the CDR3: TGTGCCAGCAGTTATGGACAGGGTCAACAGCCCCAGCATTTT. Translating it yields CASSYGQGQQPQHF.

V gene TRBV27 combines with J gene TRBJ2-1; D is possibly TRBD2 (5 bases). The CDR3 has 15 amino acids. Germline CDR1 and CDR2: MNHEY and SMNVEV (reference sequence). The V gene lost 3 bases and the J gene lost 2 bases, with 11 bases spanning the gap. CDR3 sequence (DNA): TGTGCCAGCAGTTTGGTGCGGGTCCCCTACAATGAGCAGTTCTTC. Translating gives CASSLVRVPYNEQFF.

The chain has TRBV10-3 and TRBJ2-3, with TRBD2 matching 9 bases. Germline loops: CDR1 ENHRY, CDR2 SYGVKD. V lost 3 bases, J lost 6 bases, and 10 bases stayed unmatched. The CDR3 runs 16 residues. CDR3 sequence (DNA): TGTGCCATCAGTGATGATGCGGGGGGGCTGTCGGATACGCAGTATTTT. Translation: CAISDDAGGLSDTQYF.

J is TRBJ1-3 and V is TRBV6-5, with TRBD1 identical over 10 bases. Looked up from germline, CDR1 is MNHEY and CDR2 is SVGAGI. V was clipped by 4 bases and J by 6 bases; unmatched bases: 9. The CDR3 spans 16 residues. CDR3 residues: CASSSGTGVFLNTIYF. The CDR3 DNA sequence: TGTGCCAGCAGTTCCGGGACAGGGGTATTCCTAAACACCATATATTTT.

This clone was seen a few times. The chain combines TRBV6-4 with TRBJ2-1; D gene uncertain. V lost 9 bases to trimming and J lost 5 bases, with 17 bases between them. There are 14 residues in the CDR3. In germline, CDR1 is MRHNA, CDR2 SNTAGT. The CDR3 DNA reads TGTGCCAGTTCTCAGATATACGCCGACAATGAGCAGTTCTTC. It yields the protein CASSQIYADNEQFF.

The chain couples TRBV3-1 (or the pseudogene TRBV3-2) to TRBJ1-5, with TRBD1 matching 7 bases. Per germline, CDR1 LGHDT and CDR2 YNNKEL (reference sequence). With V trimmed by 4 bases and J by 6 bases, 3 bases remained unmatched. The CDR3 is made up of 13 amino acids. The CDR3 DNA is TGTGCCAGCAGCCCGGACAGGCGTCAGCCCCAGCATTTT. Translating gives CASSPDRRQPQHF.

This chain joins TRBV7-6 and TRBJ1-5; no clear D gene. The CDR3 length is 13 residues. The germline V gene has CDR1 SGHVS and CDR2 FNYEAQ. V lost 5 bases and J lost 9, with 14 bases in between. The CDR3: CASSRDSGGPQHF. In DNA form, the CDR3 reads TGTGCCAGCAGCCGCGACTCGGGAGGGCCCCAGCATTTT.

The chain combines TRBV5-5 with TRBJ1-1; 11 nucleotides match TRBD1. The J segment lost 5 bases and the V segment lost 4 bases, leaving 7 bases of the junction unmatched. CDR1 and CDR2 from the germline V gene are SGHKS and YYEKEE (reference sequence). The CDR3 totals 15 residues. The CDR3 DNA follows: TGTGCCAGCAGCCGCCCCGGGACAGGGGGGACTGAAGCTTTCTTT. Translating it yields CASSRPGTGGTEAFF.

This chain links TRBV18 with TRBJ1-4; D remains ambiguous. Trimming stripped 3 bases from V and 4 bases from J, with 9 bases between. Germline V gene lookup returns CDR1 KGHSH and CDR2 LQKENI. CDR3 length equals 14 residues. The DNA of the CDR3 is TGTGCCAGCTCACCCTCCTACCTTAATGAAAAACTGTTTTTT. This encodes CASSPSYLNEKLFF.

This clone was seen just once. This rearrangement joins TRBV9 to TRBJ2-3; 10 bases line up with TRBD1. The junction had 6 bases not matched to a gene; V was cut back by 3 bases and J by 5 bases. CDR3 length: 15 amino acids. Per the germline V gene, CDR1 is SGDLS and CDR2 is YYNGEE. The CDR3 spells CASSGLDRGIDTQYF. CDR3 nucleotides: TGTGCCAGCAGCGGACTGGACAGGGGGATAGATACGCAGTATTTT.

V is TRBV30 and J is TRBJ1-2; the match to TRBD1 covers 7 bases. CDR3 length: 21 residues. Per germline, CDR1 GTSNPN and CDR2 SVGIG (reference sequence). The trim removed 2 bases at V and 0 bases at J, leaving 24 bases unmatched. The CDR3: CAWSKGKDRQKRKYTNYGYTF. The CDR3, as DNA: TGTGCCTGGAGTAAAGGCAAGGACAGGCAGAAGCGAAAGTATACTAACTATGGCTACACCTTC.

This clone was counted between two and nine times. The chain has TRBV9 and TRBJ2-1, with D maybe TRBD1 (6 bases). The V and J ends lost 5 bases and 5 bases respectively, with 14 bases between them. Germline CDR1 and CDR2: SGDLS and YYNGEE. The CDR3 has 14 amino acids. The CDR3 here is CASRSGQSNNEQFF. Here the CDR3 DNA reads TGTGCCAGCAGGTCAGGACAGTCCAACAATGAGCAGTTCTTC.

The chain links TRBV13 to TRBJ2-2; TRBD2 is a possible D gene (5 bases). This CDR3 has 18 amino acids. Between the trimmed V and J ends, which lost 5 bases and 0 bases, there was a span of 19 bases. Germline assignment: CDR1 PRHDT and CDR2 FYEKMQ (reference sequence). DNA for the CDR3: TGTGCCAGCAGCCCTTCAAGGTTCAGCGGAGCGAACACCGGGGAGCTGTTTTTT. Its translation: CASSPSRFSGANTGELFF. Using reference TRBV13 and TRBJ2-2 for the parts outside the CDR3, the full variable domain is AAGVIQSPRHLIKEKRETATLKCYPIPRHDTVYWYQQGPGQDPQFLISFYEKMQSDKGSIPDRFSAQQFSDYHSELNMSSLELGDSALYFCASSPSRFSGANTGELFFGEGSRLTVL.

The chain has TRBV5-1 and TRBJ1-1; 8 nucleotides line up with TRBD1. The V gene's germline CDR1 is SGHRS and CDR2 YFSETQ. There are 15 residues in the CDR3. The junction had 6 bases not matched to a gene; V was cut back by 0 bases and J by 5 bases. This chain's CDR3 is CASSLDGQGGTEAFF. The CDR3 region has the DNA TGCGCCAGCAGCTTGGACGGACAGGGAGGTACTGAAGCTTTCTTT.

The CDR3 DNA reads TGTGCCAGCAGATCGGACAGGAACACTGAAGCTTTCTTT. This encodes CASRSDRNTEAFF. The rearrangement joins TRBV7-2 to TRBJ1-1, with a possible D match to TRBD1 (6 bases). Looked up from germline, CDR1 is SGHTA and CDR2 is FQGNSA. With 6 bases removed from V and 1 base from J, the gap between germline ends came to 9 bases. There are 13 residues in the CDR3. The entire variable domain, with the rest obtained from reference TRBV7-2 and TRBJ1-1, is as follows: GAGVSQSPSNKVTEKGKDVELRCDPISGHTALYWYRQSLGQGLEFLIYFQGNSAPDKSGLPSDRFSAERTGGSVSTLTIQRTQQEDSAVYLCASRSDRNTEAFFGQGTRLTVV.

This chain joins TRBV5-6 and TRBJ2-7; 8 bases agree with TRBD1. Per germline, CDR1 SGHDT and CDR2 YYEEEE. The CDR3 has 14 amino acids. Trimming took 3 bases from V and 2 from J; bases not matched to a gene: 4. CDR3 amino acids: CASSWRDRPYEQYF. CDR3 bases: TGTGCCAGCAGCTGGAGGGACAGGCCCTACGAGCAGTACTTC.